This T cell receptor (beta chain) comes out of a study of shared clonotypes between healthy human individuals. The germline V and J ends were trimmed by 4 bases and 0 bases, with 11 bases remaining between them. Per the germline V gene, CDR1 is SGHNT and CDR2 is YYREEE (reference sequence). This CDR3 is 14 amino acids long. CD45RO-negative, CCR7-positively selected cells formed the naive CD8 fraction, excluding terminally differentiated effector memory CD45RA+ cells. The healthy adult donors were HIV-negative and reported no recent acute infections or vaccinations. For this clone: Its target is unknown. Within the sample, other DNA sequences also encode this same CDR3.

Profiled with immunoSEQ multiplex PCR; TCRdb holds only in-frame clones, not every one. The sample has fewer than 850,000 clones; 90% to 97% are singletons. Regarding the study as a whole: Memory subsets had estimated richness that was generally smaller than that of naive subsets.

The sequenced material came from naive CD8+ T cells sorted from blood. This rearrangement joins TRBV5-4 to TRBJ2-7, with D maybe TRBD2 (6 bases). The source is a man younger than 45 in good health. CDR3 loop: CASSLRDSSYEQYF. The CDR3 DNA sequence: TGTGCCAGCAGCCTCCGGGACTCCTCCTACGAGCAGTACTTC.